The 29 T cell receptor beta chains below all came from one sample that was sequenced in a study of T cell changes during pregnancy in multiple sclerosis. Generated by immunoSEQ multiplex PCR, the TCRdb table keeps only in-frame clones and is missing some. The sample consists of around 39,000 clones, around 92% of them appearing once. Sequencing input: PBMCs (not recorded whether the cells were cultured). The source is a female donor with multiple sclerosis, enrolled in a pregnancy study.

This chain joins TRBV29-1 and TRBJ1-1; D is unresolved. Germline-derived CDR1 and CDR2 are SQVTM and ANQGSEA. Trimming removed 0 bases from V and 10 bases from J, with 21 bases in between. The CDR3 contains 15 residues. CDR3 protein: CSVEEGRGRYGVAFF. As DNA, the CDR3 is TGCAGCGTTGAAGAGGGTCGAGGCAGGTATGGTGTAGCTTTCTTT.

Written as DNA, the CDR3 is TGTGCCAGCGGTTACACCCTTCAGAGGTACTATGGCTACACCTTC. Translation gives CASGYTLQRYYGYTF. The rearrangement joins TRBV28 to TRBJ1-2; D is undetermined. Germline lookup yields CDR1 MDHEN and CDR2 SYDVKM. CDR3 length: 15 residues. V dropped 8 bases and J dropped 3 bases, with 19 bases sitting between them.

This clone was recorded a few times. The chain links TRBV6-5 to TRBJ1-5; TRBD1 agrees at 10 bases. Germline V gene data show CDR1 as MNHEY and CDR2 as SVGAGI. The CDR3 loop spans 14 amino acids. With 6 bases clipped from V and 3 bases from J, the junction kept 2 bases outside the gene matches. CDR3 in amino acids: CASSGTGDNQPQHF. In DNA form, the CDR3 reads TGTGCCAGCAGCGGGACAGGGGACAATCAGCCCCAGCATTTT.

This clone was seen a single time. The chain employs TRBV7-2 and TRBJ2-1; tentatively, D is TRBD2 (5 bases). Germline CDR1 SGHTA, CDR2 FQGNSA. CDR3 length equals 16 residues. Between the trimmed V and J ends, which lost 5 bases and 0 bases, there was a span of 14 bases. The CDR3 DNA reads TGTGCCAGCAGCATAGAGAGGAGGAGCTCCTACAATGAGCAGTTCTTC. It encodes CASSIERRSSYNEQFF.

The chain recombines TRBV9 with TRBJ1-1; the D gene is possibly TRBD1 (6 bases). The germline V gene encodes CDR1 SGDLS and CDR2 YYNGEE. Trimming removed 1 base at V and 2 bases at J, with 12 bases between. CDR3 length equals 15 residues. Written as DNA, the CDR3 is TGTGCCAGCAGCGTAAGGGGGGAGCTAAACACTGAAGCTTTCTTT. The encoded protein is CASSVRGELNTEAFF.

The J gene is TRBJ2-7, the V gene TRBV4-1; a possible D gene is TRBD2 (6 bases). With 0 bases removed from V and 3 bases from J, the gap between germline ends came to 12 bases. Germline CDR1 reads MGHRA; CDR2 reads YSYEKL. The CDR3 extends over 15 amino acids. The CDR3 nucleotides read TGCGCCAGCAGCCAAGATAGGGCGGGACTCTACGAGCAGTACTTC. Translating it yields CASSQDRAGLYEQYF.

V and J are TRBV5-5 and TRBJ1-1; TRBD1 might be the D (6 bases). The CDR3 contains 15 residues. Trimming took off 4 bases at V and 1 base at J, with 14 bases between the two ends. Germline V gene lookup returns CDR1 SGHKS and CDR2 YYEKEE (reference sequence). CDR3 in amino acids: CASSKIQGKNTEAFF. The CDR3 DNA is TGTGCCAGCAGCAAGATACAGGGCAAGAACACTGAAGCTTTCTTT.

The V call is TRBV27, the J call TRBJ2-2; 9 nucleotides align to TRBD1. Per the germline V gene, CDR1 is MNHEY and CDR2 is SMNVEV (reference sequence). The CDR3 sequence is 15 residues long. V was clipped by 3 bases and J by 5 bases; unmatched bases: 4. The CDR3, as DNA: TGTGCCAGCAGTTTTTCCGGGACAGGGACCGGGGAGCTGTTTTTT. Translating gives CASSFSGTGTGELFF.

The chain links TRBV10-1 to TRBJ2-1; tentative D call: TRBD2 (5 bases). The germline V and J ends were trimmed by 2 bases and 6 bases, with 8 bases remaining between them. Germline CDR1 WNHNN, CDR2 SYGVQD (reference sequence). The CDR3 totals 13 residues. CDR3: CASSEVLANEQFF. CDR3 DNA sequence: TGCGCCAGCAGTGAGGTCCTAGCCAATGAGCAGTTCTTC.

The rearrangement joins TRBV18 to TRBJ2-1; 13 bases fit TRBD2. This CDR3 is 16 amino acids long. V was clipped by 0 bases and J by 4 bases; unmatched bases: 0. From germline, CDR1 is KGHSH and CDR2 LQKENI. CDR3 in DNA: TGTGCCAGCTCACCACCGGGACTAGCGGGATACAATGAGCAGTTCTTC. Translation: CASSPPGLAGYNEQFF.

This clone occurred a few times. This chain connects TRBV5-5 to TRBJ2-7; D not certain. The length of the CDR3 is 13 residues. Per the germline V gene, CDR1 is SGHKS and CDR2 is YYEKEE (reference sequence). Trimming cost V 0 bases and J 3 bases, with 7 bases left between them. CDR3 sequence (DNA): TGTGCCAGCAGCTTGGAGGCCCTCTACGAGCAGTACTTC. The encoded protein is CASSLEALYEQYF.

The chain combines TRBV27 with TRBJ1-5; no firm D call. V lost 5 bases and J lost 6, with 17 bases in between. The CDR3 contains 15 residues. Germline V gene sequence: CDR1 MNHEY, CDR2 SMNVEV (reference sequence). The CDR3: CASSPWLIPGQPQHF. Written as DNA, the CDR3 is TGTGCCAGCAGTCCCTGGTTGATACCAGGTCAGCCCCAGCATTTT.

The chain carries TRBV18 and TRBJ2-2, with D possibly matching TRBD1 (6 bases). With 4 bases removed from V and 7 bases from J, the gap between germline ends came to 10 bases. Germline V gene lookup returns CDR1 KGHSH and CDR2 LQKENI. The CDR3 totals 13 residues. DNA for the CDR3: TGTGCCAGCTCACAGGGGGAAGACGGGGAGCTGTTTTTT. Its protein product is CASSQGEDGELFF.

The chain has TRBV5-1 and TRBJ2-7, with D perhaps TRBD1 (7 bases). Germline CDR1 SGHRS, CDR2 YFSETQ. The CDR3 has 16 residues. Trimming took 5 bases from V and 1 from J, leaving 19 bases between them. CDR3 residues: CASRFTPGGTSYEQYF. In nucleotides, the CDR3 is TGCGCCAGCAGGTTTACTCCAGGGGGGACTTCCTACGAGCAGTACTTC. Full variable domain (rest looked up from reference TRBV5-1 and TRBJ2-7): KAGVTQTPRYLIKTRGQQVTLSCSPISGHRSVSWYQQTPGQGLQFLFEYFSETQRNKGNFPGRFSGRQFSNSRSEMNVSTLELGDSALYLCASRFTPGGTSYEQYFGPGTRLTVT.

The J gene is TRBJ2-7, the V gene TRBV5-1, with D perhaps TRBD1 or TRBD2 (5 bases each). The germline CDR1 and CDR2 sequences are SGHRS and YFSETQ. This CDR3 has 15 amino acids. V gave up 0 bases and J gave up 3 bases, with 13 bases separating them. The CDR3 region is CASSLGGASNYEQYF. The CDR3 coding sequence is TGCGCCAGCAGCTTGGGAGGGGCGTCCAACTACGAGCAGTACTTC. The variable domain in full, with the rest retrieved from reference TRBV5-1 and TRBJ2-7, is KAGVTQTPRYLIKTRGQQVTLSCSPISGHRSVSWYQQTPGQGLQFLFEYFSETQRNKGNFPGRFSGRQFSNSRSEMNVSTLELGDSALYLCASSLGGASNYEQYFGPGTRLTVT.

V and J are TRBV27 and TRBJ1-5; D might be TRBD1 (5 bases). Per the germline V gene, CDR1 is MNHEY and CDR2 is SMNVEV (reference sequence). This CDR3 spans 16 amino acids. The V and J ends lost 5 bases and 7 bases respectively, with 21 bases between them. The CDR3 coding sequence is TGTGCCAGCAGTCCTGGGGCGGTTAGGGCAGGACAGCCCCAGCATTTT. As protein: CASSPGAVRAGQPQHF.

The gene calls are TRBV7-2 and TRBJ2-7; TRBD2 might be the D (6 bases). The CDR3 is 16 amino acids. The germline gives CDR1 SGHTA, CDR2 FQGNSA. Trimming removed 0 bases from V and 0 bases from J, with 12 bases in between. The CDR3, as DNA: TGTGCCAGCAGCTTAGCGCTTGGAGGGCCCTCCTACGAGCAGTACTTC. Translated: CASSLALGGPSYEQYF.

V usage is TRBV2 and J usage is TRBJ2-4, with TRBD2 identical over 12 bases. The germline CDR1 and CDR2 sequences are SNHLY and FYNNEI. The CDR3 extends over 15 amino acids. V lost 11 bases and J lost 7; bases outside the gene matches: 12. Here the CDR3 DNA reads TGTGCCTCCAGCGCACTAGCGGGAGGAGGGAACATTCAGTACTTC. This encodes CASSALAGGGNIQYF. The variable domain in full, completed from reference TRBV2 and TRBJ2-4, reads EPEVTQTPSHQVTQMGQEVILRCVPISNHLYFYWYRQILGQKVEFLVSFYNNEISEKSEIFDDQFSVERPDGSNFTLKIRSTKLEDSAMYFCASSALAGGGNIQYFGAGTRLSVL.

The chain links TRBV2 to TRBJ2-1, with a possible D match to TRBD2 (6 bases). The CDR3 sequence is 15 residues long. Germline CDR1 is SNHLY and CDR2 is FYNNEI. Trimming took off 7 bases at V and 3 bases at J, with 16 bases between the two ends. CDR3 nucleotide sequence: TGTGCCAGCACCCTAACAGAGACTAGCTACAATGAGCAGTTCTTC. Amino acids: CASTLTETSYNEQFF.

A remark on this clone: One junction end does not reproduce the germline sequence, and a read error may be involved. The J gene is TRBJ2-2, the V gene TRBV19; D is unclear. Germline V lookup: CDR1 LNHDA, CDR2 SQIVND (reference sequence). This CDR3 comprises 14 residues. The CDR3 sequence: CASSRGGNAGELFF. CDR3 bases: TGTGCCAGTAGTAGGGGTGGGAACGCCGGGGAGCTGTTTTTT.

This chain connects TRBV5-1 to TRBJ1-4; the D is unclear. Germline values: CDR1 SGHRS, CDR2 YFSETQ. V was shortened by 2 bases and J by 0 bases, with 8 bases between the two germline ends. The CDR3 runs 15 residues. For the CDR3, the DNA is TGCGCCAGCAGCTTTCAGGACCCAACTAATGAAAAACTGTTTTTT. It yields the protein CASSFQDPTNEKLFF.

This chain connects TRBV4-3 to TRBJ2-7; a weak D match, TRBD2 (6 bases). The CDR3 totals 15 residues. The germline gives CDR1 LGHNA, CDR2 YSLEER. The V end was cut by 0 bases, the J end by 2 bases, with 11 bases between. The CDR3 nucleotides are TGCGCCAGCAGCCAAGAATTAGCGGAAGCCTACGAGCAGTACTTC. The encoded protein is CASSQELAEAYEQYF.

The chain recombines TRBV4-3 with TRBJ2-2; 9 positions match TRBD2. Per germline, CDR1 LGHNA and CDR2 YSLEER. The CDR3 sequence is 16 residues long. V shed 1 base, J shed 4 bases, and the junction held 4 bases outside the gene matches. CDR3 bases: TGCGCCAGCAGCCAAGCCGTAGCGGGAGCCACCGGGGAGCTGTTTTTT. The encoded protein is CASSQAVAGATGELFF.

The chain uses TRBV4-1 and TRBJ2-2, with D uncertain. Germline loops: CDR1 MGHRA, CDR2 YSYEKL. The CDR3 runs to 14 residues. The V end lost 3 bases, the J end lost 1 base, and 6 bases lay between the germline ends. The CDR3 nucleotides read TGCGCCAGCAGCCATAAGGGGAACACCGGGGAGCTGTTTTTT. It codes for CASSHKGNTGELFF.

The chain employs TRBV29-1 and TRBJ1-2, with TRBD1 matching 9 bases. After removal of 5 bases from V and 7 bases from J, the junction contained 11 bases not matched to a gene. In germline, CDR1 is SQVTM, CDR2 ANQGSEA. The CDR3 is 14 residues long. The chain's CDR3 is CSVPTGTGFAGYTF. In DNA form, the CDR3 reads TGCAGCGTTCCTACCGGGACAGGGTTTGCTGGCTACACCTTC.

This sequence joins TRBV11-2 and TRBJ2-3; no definite D call. Germline lookup yields CDR1 SGHAT and CDR2 FQNNGV. The CDR3 has 15 amino acids. V gave up 1 base and J gave up 6 bases, with 14 bases separating them. CDR3 amino acids: CASSLGPAGGDTQYF. The CDR3 DNA reads as TGTGCCAGCAGCTTAGGACCCGCCGGTGGGGATACGCAGTATTTT.

The J gene is TRBJ2-2, the V gene TRBV6-4; D call uncertain. Germline V gene sequence: CDR1 MRHNA, CDR2 SNTAGT. V lost 2 bases to trimming and J lost 10 bases, with 11 bases between them. The CDR3 contains 13 residues. DNA of the CDR3: TGTGCCAGCAGTGACAAAAGAAGGACGGAGCTGTTTTTT. This translates into CASSDKRRTELFF.

V usage is TRBV14 and J usage is TRBJ2-2; D gene uncertain. V lost 1 base and J 3 bases, leaving 12 bases between the germline ends. Germline V CDR1 and CDR2: SGHDN, FVKESK. The CDR3 totals 16 residues. In DNA form, the CDR3 reads TGTGCCAGCAGCCAAGTTCGTGCTACCTACACCGGGGAGCTGTTTTTT. Translation: CASSQVRATYTGELFF.

This clone was recorded once. The chain recombines TRBV11-3 with TRBJ2-1, with 12 nucleotides matching TRBD2. The CDR3 covers 15 residues. The trim removed 1 base at V and 7 bases at J, leaving 2 bases unmatched. Germline V lookup: CDR1 SGHNT, CDR2 YENEEA. CDR3 nucleotide sequence: TGTGCCAGCAGCTTAGGACTAGCGGGGGCAAATGAGCAGTTCTTC. It is translated as CASSLGLAGANEQFF.